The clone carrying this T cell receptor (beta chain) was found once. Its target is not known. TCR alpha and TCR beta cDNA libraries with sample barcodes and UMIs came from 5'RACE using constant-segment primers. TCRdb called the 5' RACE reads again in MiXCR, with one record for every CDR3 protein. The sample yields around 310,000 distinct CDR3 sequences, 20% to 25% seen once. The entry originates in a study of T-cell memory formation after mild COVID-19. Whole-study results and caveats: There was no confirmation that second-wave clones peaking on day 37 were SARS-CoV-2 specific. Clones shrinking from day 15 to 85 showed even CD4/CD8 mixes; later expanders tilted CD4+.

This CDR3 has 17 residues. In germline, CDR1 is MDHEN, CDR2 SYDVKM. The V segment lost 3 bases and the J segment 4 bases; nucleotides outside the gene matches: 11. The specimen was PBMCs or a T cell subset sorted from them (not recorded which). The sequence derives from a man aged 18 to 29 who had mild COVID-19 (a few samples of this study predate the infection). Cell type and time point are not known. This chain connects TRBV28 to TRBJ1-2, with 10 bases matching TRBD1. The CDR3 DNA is TGTGCCAGCAGTTTCGCTACCGGGACAGGGGTTATCTATGGCTACACCTTC. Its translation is CASSFATGTGVIYGYTF.